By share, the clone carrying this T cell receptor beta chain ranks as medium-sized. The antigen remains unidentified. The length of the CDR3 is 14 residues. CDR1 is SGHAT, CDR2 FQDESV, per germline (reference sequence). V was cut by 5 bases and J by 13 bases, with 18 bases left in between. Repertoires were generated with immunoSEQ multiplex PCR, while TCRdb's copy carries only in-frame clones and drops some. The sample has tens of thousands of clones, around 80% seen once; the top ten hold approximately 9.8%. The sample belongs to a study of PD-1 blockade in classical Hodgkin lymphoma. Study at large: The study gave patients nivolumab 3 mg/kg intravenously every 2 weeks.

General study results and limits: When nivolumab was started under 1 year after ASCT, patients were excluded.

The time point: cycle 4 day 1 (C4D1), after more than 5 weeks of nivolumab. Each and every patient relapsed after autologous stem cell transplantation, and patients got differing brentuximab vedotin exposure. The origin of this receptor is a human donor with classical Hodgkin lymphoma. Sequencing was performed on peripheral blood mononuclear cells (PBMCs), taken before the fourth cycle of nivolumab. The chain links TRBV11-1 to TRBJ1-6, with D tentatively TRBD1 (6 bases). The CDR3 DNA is TGTGCCAGCAGCGCGGGACATGCTAGTCGGCCCCTCCACTTT. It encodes CASSAGHASRPLHF.